This passage covers 26 T cell receptor beta chains from one sample sequenced in a study of identical twins. TCRdb itself ran the 5' RACE reads through MiXCR, one entry per CDR3 protein. This table has about 280,000 distinct CDR3 sequences, under 9% appearing once. In addition, the sample was reused for a study of yellow fever vaccine responses in identical twins.

Specimen: memory (CD45RO+) T cells sorted from blood. These receptors originate from a woman between 18 and 29 years old in good health.

The chain joins TRBV11-2 to TRBJ1-1; weak D call: TRBD1 (6 bases). V was trimmed by 2 bases and J by 0 bases, leaving 10 bases between them. Germline assignment: CDR1 SGHAT and CDR2 FQNNGV. This CDR3 is built from 15 residues. The CDR3 DNA follows: TGTGCCAGCAGCTTAAGTGCAGGGGTGAACACTGAAGCTTTCTTT. Translating gives CASSLSAGVNTEAFF.

This clonotype was picked up a small number of times. The chain links TRBV5-1 to TRBJ2-1; 8 nucleotides align to TRBD1. CDR3 length: 15 residues. CDR1 is SGHRS and CDR2 is YFSETQ in the germline V gene. Trimming removed 4 bases from V and 1 base from J; junction bases left unmatched: 4. The CDR3 sequence is CASSPRTGSYNEQFF. The CDR3 bases are TGCGCCAGCAGCCCACGGACAGGGTCCTACAATGAGCAGTTCTTC.

Concerning this clonotype: With a much larger clone just one base away, this may be a read error. The rearrangement links TRBV4-2 to TRBJ2-1; D remains unclear. Germline V lookup: CDR1 LGHNA, CDR2 YNFKEQ. This CDR3 has 11 amino acids. CDR3 nucleotide sequence: TGTGTCAGCAGCCACGGAAGTAGGCAGTTCTTC. Translation gives CVSSHGSRQFF.

This clonotype was counted many times. V gene TRBV12-3 or TRBV12-4 combines with J gene TRBJ1-2, with 8 bases matching TRBD1. The CDR3 has 14 amino acids. Unmatched junction bases numbered 7, after V lost 6 bases and J lost 4 bases. The CDR3 coding sequence is TGTGCCAGCAGATCCGACAGGGGTTCCTATGGCTACACCTTC. Protein product: CASRSDRGSYGYTF.

The rearrangement links TRBV2 to TRBJ2-6; D assignment may be TRBD1 or TRBD2 (5 bases each). Germline V gives CDR1 SNHLY, CDR2 FYNNEI. This CDR3 has 17 residues. V gave up 6 bases and J gave up 2 bases, with 17 bases separating them. CDR3 nucleotide sequence: TGTGCCAGCAGGAAGAAAGCAGGGACGACTGGGGCCAACGTCCTGACTTTC. This codes for CASRKKAGTTGANVLTF.

This clonotype has only a few counts. The chain carries TRBV7-2 and TRBJ2-1, with D tentatively TRBD2 (5 bases). V lost 5 bases and J lost 9, with 23 bases in between. Germline CDR1 is SGHTA and CDR2 is FQGNSA. This CDR3 has 16 amino acids. CDR3 sequence (DNA): TGTGCCAGCAGCGACTCCCCGGGCGGGTCCGTTGGTGAGCAGTTCTTC. This gives the protein CASSDSPGGSVGEQFF.

The chain joins TRBV7-2 to TRBJ1-5, with a weak D call TRBD1 (5 bases). The germline CDR1 and CDR2 sequences are SGHTA and FQGNSA. This CDR3 has 15 amino acids. V shed 5 bases and J shed 3 bases, with 14 bases lying between them. The CDR3 loop is CASSPWTRTNQPQHF. The CDR3, as DNA: TGTGCCAGCAGCCCGTGGACACGAACCAATCAGCCCCAGCATTTT.

This clonotype came up many times. The chain couples TRBV6-5 to TRBJ1-6; D is uncertain. Germline CDR1 is MNHEY and CDR2 is SVGAGI. Trimming cost V 0 bases and J 7 bases, with 10 bases left between them. The CDR3 consists of 15 residues. The CDR3 coding sequence is TGTGCCAGCAGTTACTCGTTTCAGAGCAATTCACCCCTCCACTTT. Amino acids: CASSYSFQSNSPLHF.

This clonotype was counted many times. The rearrangement links TRBV9 to TRBJ2-3; D is perhaps TRBD2 (6 bases). CDR1 and CDR2 (germline): SGDLS, YYNGEE. The CDR3 sequence is 15 residues long. The germline V and J ends were trimmed by 3 bases and 1 base, with 12 bases remaining between them. The CDR3 DNA is TGTGCCAGCAGCGCTGAAGCGGGCCGCACAGATACGCAGTATTTT. It is translated as CASSAEAGRTDTQYF.

This clonotype was observed a few times. V gene TRBV25-1 combines with J gene TRBJ2-4; D uncertain. The CDR3 length is 14 residues. V lost 1 base and J lost 4, with 8 bases in between. CDR1 is MGHDK and CDR2 is SYGVNS in the germline V gene. CDR3 DNA sequence: TGTGCCAGCAGTGAATCCGAAGAAAAAAACATTCAGTACTTC. Translating gives CASSESEEKNIQYF.

The chain joins TRBV20-1 to TRBJ2-7, with 7 bases identical to TRBD2. The germline gives CDR1 DFQATT, CDR2 SNEGSKA (reference sequence). The CDR3 spans 13 residues. Losses at the gene ends were 1 base for V and 3 bases for J; bases not matched to a gene: 3. The CDR3 DNA is TGCAGTGCTAGAGCGGCTAGCGGCTACGAGCAGTACGTC. Amino acids: CSARAASGYEQYV.

This clonotype appeared a few times. The J gene is TRBJ2-6, the V gene TRBV19; D unresolved. Trimming left V 3 bases short and J 1 base short, with 7 bases between. This CDR3 has 15 residues. Germline values: CDR1 LNHDA, CDR2 SQIVND (reference sequence). CDR3 bases: TGTGCCAGTAGTATTTTGGGGTCTGGGGCCAACGTCCTGACTTTC. Its protein product is CASSILGSGANVLTF.

The J gene is TRBJ2-1, the V gene TRBV20-1; 8 bases are shared with TRBD1. The CDR3 totals 15 residues. V dropped 5 bases and J dropped 5; count of bases not matched to a gene: 11. Germline V gene data show CDR1 as DFQATT and CDR2 as SNEGSKA (reference sequence). Here the CDR3 reads CSAPTTGQVNNEQFF. The CDR3 DNA reads as TGCAGTGCTCCTACGACGGGACAGGTAAACAATGAGCAGTTCTTC.

This clonotype was seen many times. The CDR3 region has the DNA TGCAGTGCGTTCGCGCCTTCTAGCACCGCCACACAAGAGACCCAGTACTTC. The encoded protein is CSAFAPSSTATQETQYF. V and J are TRBV20-1 and TRBJ2-5; possible D gene TRBD2, 5 bases. Germline V CDR1 and CDR2: DFQATT, SNEGSKA (reference sequence). The CDR3 spans 17 residues. Trimming stripped 6 bases from V and 2 bases from J, with 25 bases between.

This clonotype was counted ten times or more. The rearrangement joins TRBV20-1 to TRBJ1-2; 8 bases map to TRBD1. Germline assignment: CDR1 DFQATT and CDR2 SNEGSKA (reference sequence). V gave up 8 bases and J gave up 1 base; unmatched junction bases: 9. The CDR3 totals 14 residues. The CDR3: CSYLGTGNNYGYTF. CDR3 nucleotides: TGCAGTTACCTCGGGACAGGCAATAACTATGGCTACACCTTC.

In its sample, this clonotype was seen many times. The rearrangement links TRBV6-2 or TRBV6-3 to TRBJ2-5; tentative D call: TRBD2 (5 bases). Trimming took 5 bases from V and 0 from J, leaving 13 bases between them. Germline V gives CDR1 MNHEY, CDR2 SVGEGT. This CDR3 is 15 amino acids long. The DNA of the CDR3 is TGTGCCAGCAGTCGCGGCACTAGGAACCAAGAGACCCAGTACTTC. Translation gives CASSRGTRNQETQYF.

This clonotype was seen a handful of times. This chain connects TRBV7-9 to TRBJ2-2, with D possibly TRBD1 on 6 matching bases. This CDR3 is 15 amino acids long. The V gene lost 6 bases and the J gene lost 6 bases, with 17 bases spanning the gap. Germline V gene data show CDR1 as SEHNR and CDR2 as FQNEAQ (reference sequence). The CDR3 sequence is CASRVAGERAGELFF. CDR3 sequence (DNA): TGTGCCAGCAGGGTTGCAGGGGAGCGAGCCGGGGAGCTGTTTTTT.

There are many counts of this clonotype. The genes are TRBV12-3 or TRBV12-4 and TRBJ1-2; 7 bases align to TRBD1. The CDR3 is made up of 12 amino acids. Trimming at V came to 7 bases and at J to 8 bases, leaving 7 bases not matched to a gene. The CDR3 reads CASIYRGSGYTF. Here the CDR3 DNA reads TGTGCCAGCATCTACAGGGGTTCGGGCTACACCTTC.

About this clonotype itself: Compared with germline, one end of the junction differs, possibly owing to a read error. The chain carries TRBV25-1 and TRBJ1-1; perhaps TRBD1 as D (6 bases). The CDR3 is 12 amino acids. In germline, CDR1 is MGHDK, CDR2 SYGVNS. DNA of the CDR3: TGTGCCAGCAGTGAATATGGGACAACGCAACGCTTT. Translating it yields CASSEYGTTQRF.

A few counts support this clonotype. This chain connects TRBV24-1 to TRBJ2-2; TRBD1 matches 8 bases. The CDR3 has 13 residues. After removal of 10 bases from V and 6 bases from J, the junction contained 6 bases not matched to a gene. Looked up from germline, CDR1 is KGHDR and CDR2 is SFDVKD. In DNA form, the CDR3 reads TGTGCCACTTCACAGGGGGTCGCCGGGGAGCTGTTTTTT. This gives the protein CATSQGVAGELFF.

J is TRBJ2-1 and V is TRBV5-1; weak D call: TRBD2 (7 bases). The CDR3 loop spans 14 amino acids. Trimming shortened V by 0 bases and J by 6 bases, and 10 bases separated the two germline ends. Germline lookup yields CDR1 SGHRS and CDR2 YFSETQ. The CDR3 DNA is TGCGCCAGCAGCTTGGGGGCGGGGGCCAATGAGCAGTTCTTC. It encodes CASSLGAGANEQFF.

The rearrangement uses TRBV5-1 and TRBJ2-7; 7 bases agree with TRBD1. The V segment lost 0 bases and the J segment 2 bases; nucleotides outside the gene matches: 5. Germline V lookup: CDR1 SGHRS, CDR2 YFSETQ. The CDR3 sequence is 15 residues long. This CDR3 reads CASSLAQGVPYEQYF. The CDR3 DNA reads as TGCGCCAGCAGCTTGGCCCAGGGGGTCCCCTACGAGCAGTACTTC. Combining the CDR3 with reference TRBV5-1 and TRBJ2-7 gives the whole variable domain KAGVTQTPRYLIKTRGQQVTLSCSPISGHRSVSWYQQTPGQGLQFLFEYFSETQRNKGNFPGRFSGRQFSNSRSEMNVSTLELGDSALYLCASSLAQGVPYEQYFGPGTRLTVT.

This clonotype was picked up many times. The chain combines TRBV6-4 with TRBJ2-3; TRBD1 agrees at 9 bases. The CDR3 extends over 15 amino acids. Per the germline V gene, CDR1 is MRHNA and CDR2 is SNTAGT. The junction had 2 bases not matched to a gene; V was cut back by 4 bases and J by 0 bases. Here the CDR3 DNA reads TGTGCCAGCAGTGCAGGACAGGGGAGCACAGATACGCAGTATTTT. Its protein is CASSAGQGSTDTQYF.

This clonotype has a count of ten or more. This chain connects TRBV18 to TRBJ2-1; 7 bases fit TRBD1. Per germline, CDR1 KGHSH and CDR2 LQKENI. CDR3 length: 13 residues. The V segment lost 3 bases and the J segment 9 bases; nucleotides outside the gene matches: 5. The CDR3 protein is CASSPRDSVEQFF. The CDR3 nucleotides read TGTGCCAGCTCACCCCGGGACAGCGTTGAGCAGTTCTTC.

This clonotype appeared many times. V usage is TRBV2 and J usage is TRBJ2-3, with TRBD2 matching over 7 bases. This CDR3 is built from 13 residues. Germline V gives CDR1 SNHLY, CDR2 FYNNEI. The V segment lost 7 bases and the J segment 4 bases; nucleotides outside the gene matches: 5. CDR3 region: CASTREWADTQYF. The DNA for the CDR3 is TGTGCCAGCACGCGGGAGTGGGCAGATACGCAGTATTTT.

The V call is TRBV12-3 or TRBV12-4, the J call TRBJ2-1, with 12 nucleotides matching TRBD2. Trimming took 3 bases from V and 7 from J; bases not matched to a gene: 7. CDR3 length: 16 residues. Written as DNA, the CDR3 is TGTGCCAGCAGTTTTTTAAGTCTAGCGGGAGGGAATGAGCAGTTCTTC. It specifies CASSFLSLAGGNEQFF.